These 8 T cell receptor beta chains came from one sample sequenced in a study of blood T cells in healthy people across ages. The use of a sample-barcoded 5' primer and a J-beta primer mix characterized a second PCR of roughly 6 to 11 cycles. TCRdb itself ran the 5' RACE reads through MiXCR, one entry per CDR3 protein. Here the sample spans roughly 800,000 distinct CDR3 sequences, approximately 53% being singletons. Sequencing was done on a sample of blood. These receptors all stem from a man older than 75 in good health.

CDR3 coding DNA: TGTGCCACCAGTGATTTGCGTGCCGCATCAGGCTACACCTTC. It codes for CATSDLRAASGYTF. The chain joins TRBV24-1 to TRBJ1-2; D unresolved. CDR1 is KGHDR and CDR2 is SFDVKD in the germline V gene. The V gene lost 0 bases and the J gene lost 8 bases, with 12 bases spanning the gap. This CDR3 is built from 14 residues.

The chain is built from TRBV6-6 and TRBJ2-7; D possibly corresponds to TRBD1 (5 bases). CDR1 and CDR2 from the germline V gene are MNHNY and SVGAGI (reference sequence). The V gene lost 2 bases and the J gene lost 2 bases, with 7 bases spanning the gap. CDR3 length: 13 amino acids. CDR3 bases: TGTGCCAGCAGTTACGCAGGGACCTACGAGCAGTACTTC. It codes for CASSYAGTYEQYF.

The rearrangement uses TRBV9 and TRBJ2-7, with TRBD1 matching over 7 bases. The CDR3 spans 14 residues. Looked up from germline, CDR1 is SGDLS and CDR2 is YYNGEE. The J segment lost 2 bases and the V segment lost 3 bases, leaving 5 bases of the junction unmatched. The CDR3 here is CASSATGNTYEQYF. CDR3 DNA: TGTGCCAGCAGCGCGACAGGGAATACCTACGAGCAGTACTTC. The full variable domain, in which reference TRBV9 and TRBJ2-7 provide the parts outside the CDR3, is DSGVTQTPKHLITATGQRVTLRCSPRSGDLSVYWYQQSLDQGLQFLIQYYNGEERAKGNILERFSAQQFPDLHSELNLSSLELGDSALYFCASSATGNTYEQYFGPGTRLTVT.

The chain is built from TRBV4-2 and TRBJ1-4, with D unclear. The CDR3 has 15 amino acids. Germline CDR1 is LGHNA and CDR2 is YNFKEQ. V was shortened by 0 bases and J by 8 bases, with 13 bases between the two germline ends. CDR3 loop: CASSQDPGSSEKLFF. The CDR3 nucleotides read TGTGCCAGCAGCCAAGATCCAGGTTCGAGCGAAAAACTGTTTTTT.

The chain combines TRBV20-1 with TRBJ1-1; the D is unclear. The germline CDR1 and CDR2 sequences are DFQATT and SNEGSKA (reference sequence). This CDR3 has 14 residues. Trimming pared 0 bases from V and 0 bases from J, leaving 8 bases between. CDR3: CSARDWKVNTEAFF. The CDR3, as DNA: TGCAGTGCTAGAGATTGGAAGGTGAACACTGAAGCTTTCTTT.

CDR3 DNA sequence: TGTGCCAGCAGTGAAGGGGCCAGGTTAACTAATGAAAAACTGTTTTTT. It codes for CASSEGARLTNEKLFF. The J gene is TRBJ1-4, the V gene TRBV25-1; tentatively, D is TRBD1 (5 bases). V was pared by 2 bases and J by 1 base, with 11 bases between. Germline V gene data show CDR1 as MGHDK and CDR2 as SYGVNS. The CDR3 totals 16 residues.

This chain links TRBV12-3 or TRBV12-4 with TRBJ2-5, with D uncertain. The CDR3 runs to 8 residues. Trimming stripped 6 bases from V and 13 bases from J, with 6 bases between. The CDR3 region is CASSPTYF. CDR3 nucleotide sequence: TGTGCCAGCAGCCCCACGTACTTC.

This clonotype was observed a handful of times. For the CDR3, the DNA is TGTGCCAGCAGCCGCCTAACCTACAATGAGCAGTTCTTC. Its translation is CASSRLTYNEQFF. The rearrangement joins TRBV13 to TRBJ2-1; D not resolved. Germline CDR1 and CDR2: PRHDT and FYEKMQ (reference sequence). Trimming shortened V by 5 bases and J by 2 bases, and 7 bases separated the two germline ends. The CDR3 spans 13 residues. Looking up the rest from reference TRBV13 and TRBJ2-1 gives the full variable domain: AAGVIQSPRHLIKEKRETATLKCYPIPRHDTVYWYQQGPGQDPQFLISFYEKMQSDKGSIPDRFSAQQFSDYHSELNMSSLELGDSALYFCASSRLTYNEQFFGPGTRLTVL.